A selection of T cell receptor beta chains follows, all from one sample in a study of beta chain features in type 1 diabetes. Method: immunoSEQ multiplex PCR; TCRdb's copy keeps in-frame clones and lacks some. The sample records 300,000 or so clones, 14% being singletons. Sequenced input: naive CD4+ T cells from blood. All receptors come from a man aged 30 to 39 with type 1 diabetes. CDR3s leave out the opening cysteine and the closing phenylalanine or tryptophan.

length,J,V,CDR3
11,TRBJ2-5,TRBV5-1,ASSYGGQETQY
11,TRBJ2-7,TRBV6-5,ASKRARGSEQY
11,TRBJ1-5,TRBV7-2,ASSYDRDQPQH
12,TRBJ1-5,TRBV2,ASTSNRLGQPQH
14,TRBJ1-1,TRBV6-4,ASSDGTGALGTEAF
14,TRBJ2-3,TRBV4-3,ASSRVAGASTDTQY
12,TRBJ2-4,TRBV7-2,ASSWTPAKNIQY
12,TRBJ2-7,TRBV5-1,ASSSAGTGNEQY
15,TRBJ2-7,TRBV30,AWSVRWGQSTRYEQY
13,TRBJ2-5,TRBV2,ASKGGTGVQETQY
9,TRBJ1-1,TRBV29-1,SVARGREAF
12,TRBJ2-7,TRBV28,ASTLDRGHYEQY
11,TRBJ2-7,TRBV25-1,ASSELSSYEQY